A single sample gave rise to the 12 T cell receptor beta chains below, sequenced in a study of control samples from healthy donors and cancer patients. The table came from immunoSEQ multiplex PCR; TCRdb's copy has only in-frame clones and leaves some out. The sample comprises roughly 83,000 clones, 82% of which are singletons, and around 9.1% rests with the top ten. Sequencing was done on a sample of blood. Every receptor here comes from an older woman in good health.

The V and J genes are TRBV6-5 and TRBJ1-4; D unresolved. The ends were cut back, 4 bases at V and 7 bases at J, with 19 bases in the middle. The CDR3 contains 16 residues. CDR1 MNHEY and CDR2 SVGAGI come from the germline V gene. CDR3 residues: CASSSRMGLFGEKLFF. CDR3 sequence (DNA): TGTGCCAGCAGTTCCCGAATGGGGTTATTCGGTGAAAAACTGTTTTTT.

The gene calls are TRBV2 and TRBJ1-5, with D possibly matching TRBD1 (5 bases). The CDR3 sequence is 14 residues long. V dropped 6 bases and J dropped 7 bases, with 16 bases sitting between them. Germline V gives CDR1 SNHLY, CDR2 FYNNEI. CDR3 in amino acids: CASSLGRGRQPQHF. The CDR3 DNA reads TGTGCCAGCAGCTTAGGGCGGGGGAGGCAGCCCCAGCATTTT.

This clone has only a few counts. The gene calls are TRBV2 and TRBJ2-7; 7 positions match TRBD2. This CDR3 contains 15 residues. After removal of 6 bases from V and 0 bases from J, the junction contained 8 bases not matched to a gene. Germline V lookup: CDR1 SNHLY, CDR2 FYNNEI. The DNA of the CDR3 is TGTGCCAGCAGCGAGGGGAGGGAGCCCTCCTACGAGCAGTACTTC. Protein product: CASSEGREPSYEQYF. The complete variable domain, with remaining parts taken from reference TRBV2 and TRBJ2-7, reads EPEVTQTPSHQVTQMGQEVILRCVPISNHLYFYWYRQILGQKVEFLVSFYNNEISEKSEIFDDQFSVERPDGSNFTLKIRSTKLEDSAMYFCASSEGREPSYEQYFGPGTRLTVT.

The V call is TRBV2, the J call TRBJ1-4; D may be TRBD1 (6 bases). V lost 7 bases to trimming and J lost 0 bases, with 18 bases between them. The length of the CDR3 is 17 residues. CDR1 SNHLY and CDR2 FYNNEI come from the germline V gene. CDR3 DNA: TGTGCCAGCAAAGGACAGAACCTACTGGCAACTAATGAAAAACTGTTTTTT. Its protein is CASKGQNLLATNEKLFF. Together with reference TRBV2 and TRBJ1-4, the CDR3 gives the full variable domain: EPEVTQTPSHQVTQMGQEVILRCVPISNHLYFYWYRQILGQKVEFLVSFYNNEISEKSEIFDDQFSVERPDGSNFTLKIRSTKLEDSAMYFCASKGQNLLATNEKLFFGSGTQLSVL.

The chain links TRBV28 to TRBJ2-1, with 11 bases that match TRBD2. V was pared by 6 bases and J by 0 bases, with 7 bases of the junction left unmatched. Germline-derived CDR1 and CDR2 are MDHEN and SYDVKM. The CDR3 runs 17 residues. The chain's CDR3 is CASSTILAGASYNEQFF. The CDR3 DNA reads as TGTGCCAGCAGCACGATACTAGCGGGAGCCTCCTACAATGAGCAGTTCTTC.

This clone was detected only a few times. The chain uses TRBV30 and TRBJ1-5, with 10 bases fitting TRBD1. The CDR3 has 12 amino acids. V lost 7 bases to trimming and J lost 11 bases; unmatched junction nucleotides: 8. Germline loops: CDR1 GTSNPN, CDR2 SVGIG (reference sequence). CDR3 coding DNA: TGTGCCTCGACAGGGGGCCGGTCAGCCCAGCATTTT. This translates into CASTGGRSAQHF.

The CDR3 bases are TGTGCCAGCAGCGCTTCAGGGGGGTCCTACAATGAGCAGTTCTTC. Translated: CASSASGGSYNEQFF. The genes are TRBV6-5 and TRBJ2-1; a possible D gene is TRBD1 (7 bases). This CDR3 has 15 amino acids. Trimming took 6 bases from V and 1 from J, leaving 13 bases between them. The germline CDR1 and CDR2 sequences are MNHEY and SVGAGI.

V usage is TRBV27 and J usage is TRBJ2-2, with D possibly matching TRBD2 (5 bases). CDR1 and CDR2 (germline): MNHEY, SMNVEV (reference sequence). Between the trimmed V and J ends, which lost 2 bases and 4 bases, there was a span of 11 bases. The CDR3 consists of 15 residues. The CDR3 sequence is CASSLAGLFTGELFF. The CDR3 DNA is TGTGCCAGCAGTTTAGCGGGCCTATTCACCGGGGAGCTGTTTTTT.

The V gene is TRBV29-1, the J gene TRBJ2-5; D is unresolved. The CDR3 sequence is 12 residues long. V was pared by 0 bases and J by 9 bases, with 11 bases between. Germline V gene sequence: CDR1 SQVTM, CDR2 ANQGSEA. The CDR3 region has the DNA TGCAGCGTTGAAGATGGAAGAAATCCCCAGTACTTC. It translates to CSVEDGRNPQYF.

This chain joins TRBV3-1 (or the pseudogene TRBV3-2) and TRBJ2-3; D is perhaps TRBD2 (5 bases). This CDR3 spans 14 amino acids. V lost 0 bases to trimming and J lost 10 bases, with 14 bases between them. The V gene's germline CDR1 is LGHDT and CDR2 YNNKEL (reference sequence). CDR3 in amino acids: CASSQDGGWSAQYF. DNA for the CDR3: TGTGCCAGCAGCCAAGATGGCGGGTGGTCGGCGCAGTATTTT.

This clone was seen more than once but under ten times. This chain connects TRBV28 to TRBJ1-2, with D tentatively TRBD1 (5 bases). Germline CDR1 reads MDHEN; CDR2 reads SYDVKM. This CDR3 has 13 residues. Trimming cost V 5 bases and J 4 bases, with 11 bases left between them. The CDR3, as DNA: TGTGCCAGCAGTACCAGGGACGGCTATGGCTACACCTTC. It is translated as CASSTRDGYGYTF.

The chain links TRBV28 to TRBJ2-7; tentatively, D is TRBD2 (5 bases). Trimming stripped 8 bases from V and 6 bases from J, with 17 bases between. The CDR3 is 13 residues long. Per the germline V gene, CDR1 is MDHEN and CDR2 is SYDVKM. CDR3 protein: CASSRGYPSEQYF. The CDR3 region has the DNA TGTGCCAGCTCCCGCGGGTACCCCTCCGAGCAGTACTTC.